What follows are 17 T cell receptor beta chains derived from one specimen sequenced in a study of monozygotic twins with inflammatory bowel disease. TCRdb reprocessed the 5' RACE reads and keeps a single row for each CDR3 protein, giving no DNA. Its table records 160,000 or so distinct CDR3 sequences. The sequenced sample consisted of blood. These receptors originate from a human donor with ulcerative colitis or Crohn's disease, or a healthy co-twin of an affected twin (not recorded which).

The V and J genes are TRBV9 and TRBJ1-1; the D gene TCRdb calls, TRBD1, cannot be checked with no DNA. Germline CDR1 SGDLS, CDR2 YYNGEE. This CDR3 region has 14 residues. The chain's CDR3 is CASSTGHVDTEAFF.

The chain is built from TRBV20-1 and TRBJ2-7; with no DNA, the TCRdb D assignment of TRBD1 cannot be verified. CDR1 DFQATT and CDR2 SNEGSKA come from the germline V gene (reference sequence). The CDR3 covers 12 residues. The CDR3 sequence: CSASTGGEGQYF.

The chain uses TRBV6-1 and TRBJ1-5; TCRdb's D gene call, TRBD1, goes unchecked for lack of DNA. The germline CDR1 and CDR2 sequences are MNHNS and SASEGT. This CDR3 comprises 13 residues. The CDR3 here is CASKLGVDQPQHF.

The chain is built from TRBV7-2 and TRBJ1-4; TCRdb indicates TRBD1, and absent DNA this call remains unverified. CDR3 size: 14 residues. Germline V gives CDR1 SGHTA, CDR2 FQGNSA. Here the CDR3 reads CASSLTTGVEKLFF.

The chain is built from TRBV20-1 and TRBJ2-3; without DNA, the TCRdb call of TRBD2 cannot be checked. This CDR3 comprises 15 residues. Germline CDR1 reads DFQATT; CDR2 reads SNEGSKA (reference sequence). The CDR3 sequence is CSAQIEGRIGDTQYF.

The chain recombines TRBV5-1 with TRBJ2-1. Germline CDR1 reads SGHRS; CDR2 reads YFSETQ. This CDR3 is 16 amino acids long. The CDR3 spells CASSLSSEPLYNEQFF.

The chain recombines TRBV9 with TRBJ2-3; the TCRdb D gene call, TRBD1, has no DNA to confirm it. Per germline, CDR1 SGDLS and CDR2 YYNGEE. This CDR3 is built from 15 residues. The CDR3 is CASREDRGRGDTQYF.

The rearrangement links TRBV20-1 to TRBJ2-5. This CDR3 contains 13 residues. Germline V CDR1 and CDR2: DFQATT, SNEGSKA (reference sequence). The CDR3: CSASGRTQETQYF.

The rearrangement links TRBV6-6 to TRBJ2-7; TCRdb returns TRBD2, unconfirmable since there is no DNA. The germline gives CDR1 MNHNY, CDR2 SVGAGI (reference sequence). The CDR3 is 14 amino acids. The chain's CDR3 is CASSYDGLVGEQYF.

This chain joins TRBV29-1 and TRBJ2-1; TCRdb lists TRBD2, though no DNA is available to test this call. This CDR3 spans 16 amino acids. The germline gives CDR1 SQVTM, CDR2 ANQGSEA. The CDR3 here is CSAGTSGGYSYNEQFF.

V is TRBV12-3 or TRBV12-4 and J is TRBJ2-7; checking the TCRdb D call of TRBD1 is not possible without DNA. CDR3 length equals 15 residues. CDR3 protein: CASRRTGTQSYEQYF.

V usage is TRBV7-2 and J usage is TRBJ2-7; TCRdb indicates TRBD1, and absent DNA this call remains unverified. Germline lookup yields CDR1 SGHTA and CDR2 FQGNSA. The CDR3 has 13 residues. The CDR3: CASSLNPAGEQYF.

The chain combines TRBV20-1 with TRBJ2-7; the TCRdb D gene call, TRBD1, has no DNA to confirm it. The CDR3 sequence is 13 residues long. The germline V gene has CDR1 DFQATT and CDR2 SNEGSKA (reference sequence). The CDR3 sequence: CSAAFGGADEQYF.

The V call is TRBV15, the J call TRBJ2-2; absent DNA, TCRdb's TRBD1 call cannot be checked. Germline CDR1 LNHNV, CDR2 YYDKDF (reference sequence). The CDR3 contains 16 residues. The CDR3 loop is CATSRDRQGNTGELFF.

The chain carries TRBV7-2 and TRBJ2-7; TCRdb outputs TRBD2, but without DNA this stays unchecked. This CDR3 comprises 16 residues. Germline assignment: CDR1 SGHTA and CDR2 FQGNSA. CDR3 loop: CASTRLAGHPRDEQYF.

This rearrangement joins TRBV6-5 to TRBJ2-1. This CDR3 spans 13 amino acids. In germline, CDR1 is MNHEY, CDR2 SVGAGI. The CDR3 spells CASSYSIRTEQFF.

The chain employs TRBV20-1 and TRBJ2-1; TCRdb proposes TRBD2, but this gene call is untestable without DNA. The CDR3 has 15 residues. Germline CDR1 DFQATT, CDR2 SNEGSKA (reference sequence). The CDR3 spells CSARQILATYNEQFF.